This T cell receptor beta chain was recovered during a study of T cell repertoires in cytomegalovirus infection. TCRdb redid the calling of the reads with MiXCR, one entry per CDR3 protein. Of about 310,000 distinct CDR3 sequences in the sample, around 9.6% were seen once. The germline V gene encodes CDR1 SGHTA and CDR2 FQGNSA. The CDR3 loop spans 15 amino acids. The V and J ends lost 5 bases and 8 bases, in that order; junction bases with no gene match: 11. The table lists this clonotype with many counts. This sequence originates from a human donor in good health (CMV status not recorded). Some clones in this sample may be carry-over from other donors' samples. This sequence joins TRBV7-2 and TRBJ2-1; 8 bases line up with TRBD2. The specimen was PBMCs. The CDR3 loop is CASSRRAGGGDEQFF. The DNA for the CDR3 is TGTGCCAGCAGCCGCCGGGCGGGGGGCGGGGATGAGCAGTTCTTC.